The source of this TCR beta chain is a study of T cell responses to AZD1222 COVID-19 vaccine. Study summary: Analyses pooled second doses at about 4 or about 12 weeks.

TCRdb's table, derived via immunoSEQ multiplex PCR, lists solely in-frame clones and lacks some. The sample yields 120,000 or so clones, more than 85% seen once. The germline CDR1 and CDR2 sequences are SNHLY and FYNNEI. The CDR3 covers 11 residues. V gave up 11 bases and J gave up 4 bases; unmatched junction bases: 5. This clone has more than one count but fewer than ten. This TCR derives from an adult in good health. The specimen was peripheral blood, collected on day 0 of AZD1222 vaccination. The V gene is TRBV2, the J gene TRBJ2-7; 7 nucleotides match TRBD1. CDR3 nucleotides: TGTGCCGAAGGGACAGATTACGAGCAGTACTTC. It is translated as CAEGTDYEQYF.